The T cell receptor (beta chain) under discussion was sequenced for a study of blood T cell repertoires in COVID-19. At the level of the study: Researchers got acute and convalescent COVID-19 samples from the United States, Italy and Spain. PBMCs, B-cell-depleted T cells, or T cells provided the cDNA or gDNA that made up the material.

Seattle patients were enrolled during active infection and followed longitudinally. Produced via immunoSEQ multiplex PCR; TCRdb's table is partial and in-frame only. The top ten hold roughly 8% of the sample, which has some 240,000 clones, 80% to 90% seen once. V was clipped by 6 bases and J by 5 bases; unmatched bases: 11. Germline CDR1 is SQVTM and CDR2 is ANQGSEA. CDR3 length: 14 residues. The TCR was taken from a woman of 80 years or more with COVID-19, enrolled during active disease. The chain has TRBV29-1 and TRBJ1-1; 8 bases are shared with TRBD1. The specimen was peripheral blood. The CDR3 reads CSVTGGRGSTEAFF. The CDR3 bases are TGCAGCGTCACAGGGGGACGAGGAAGTACTGAAGCTTTCTTT.